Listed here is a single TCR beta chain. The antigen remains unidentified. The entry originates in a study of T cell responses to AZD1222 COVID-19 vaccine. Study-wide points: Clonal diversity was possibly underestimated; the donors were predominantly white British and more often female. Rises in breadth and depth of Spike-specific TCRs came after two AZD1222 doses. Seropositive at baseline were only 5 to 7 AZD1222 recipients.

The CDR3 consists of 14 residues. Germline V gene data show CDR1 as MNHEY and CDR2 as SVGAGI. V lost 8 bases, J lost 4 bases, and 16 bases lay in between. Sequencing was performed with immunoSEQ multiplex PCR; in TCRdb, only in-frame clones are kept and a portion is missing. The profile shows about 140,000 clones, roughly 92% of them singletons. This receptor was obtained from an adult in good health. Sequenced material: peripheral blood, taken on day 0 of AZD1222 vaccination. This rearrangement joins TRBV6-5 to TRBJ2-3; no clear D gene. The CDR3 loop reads CASRKVGVADTQYF. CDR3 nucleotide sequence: TGTGCCAGCCGAAAGGTTGGGGTGGCAGATACGCAGTATTTT.